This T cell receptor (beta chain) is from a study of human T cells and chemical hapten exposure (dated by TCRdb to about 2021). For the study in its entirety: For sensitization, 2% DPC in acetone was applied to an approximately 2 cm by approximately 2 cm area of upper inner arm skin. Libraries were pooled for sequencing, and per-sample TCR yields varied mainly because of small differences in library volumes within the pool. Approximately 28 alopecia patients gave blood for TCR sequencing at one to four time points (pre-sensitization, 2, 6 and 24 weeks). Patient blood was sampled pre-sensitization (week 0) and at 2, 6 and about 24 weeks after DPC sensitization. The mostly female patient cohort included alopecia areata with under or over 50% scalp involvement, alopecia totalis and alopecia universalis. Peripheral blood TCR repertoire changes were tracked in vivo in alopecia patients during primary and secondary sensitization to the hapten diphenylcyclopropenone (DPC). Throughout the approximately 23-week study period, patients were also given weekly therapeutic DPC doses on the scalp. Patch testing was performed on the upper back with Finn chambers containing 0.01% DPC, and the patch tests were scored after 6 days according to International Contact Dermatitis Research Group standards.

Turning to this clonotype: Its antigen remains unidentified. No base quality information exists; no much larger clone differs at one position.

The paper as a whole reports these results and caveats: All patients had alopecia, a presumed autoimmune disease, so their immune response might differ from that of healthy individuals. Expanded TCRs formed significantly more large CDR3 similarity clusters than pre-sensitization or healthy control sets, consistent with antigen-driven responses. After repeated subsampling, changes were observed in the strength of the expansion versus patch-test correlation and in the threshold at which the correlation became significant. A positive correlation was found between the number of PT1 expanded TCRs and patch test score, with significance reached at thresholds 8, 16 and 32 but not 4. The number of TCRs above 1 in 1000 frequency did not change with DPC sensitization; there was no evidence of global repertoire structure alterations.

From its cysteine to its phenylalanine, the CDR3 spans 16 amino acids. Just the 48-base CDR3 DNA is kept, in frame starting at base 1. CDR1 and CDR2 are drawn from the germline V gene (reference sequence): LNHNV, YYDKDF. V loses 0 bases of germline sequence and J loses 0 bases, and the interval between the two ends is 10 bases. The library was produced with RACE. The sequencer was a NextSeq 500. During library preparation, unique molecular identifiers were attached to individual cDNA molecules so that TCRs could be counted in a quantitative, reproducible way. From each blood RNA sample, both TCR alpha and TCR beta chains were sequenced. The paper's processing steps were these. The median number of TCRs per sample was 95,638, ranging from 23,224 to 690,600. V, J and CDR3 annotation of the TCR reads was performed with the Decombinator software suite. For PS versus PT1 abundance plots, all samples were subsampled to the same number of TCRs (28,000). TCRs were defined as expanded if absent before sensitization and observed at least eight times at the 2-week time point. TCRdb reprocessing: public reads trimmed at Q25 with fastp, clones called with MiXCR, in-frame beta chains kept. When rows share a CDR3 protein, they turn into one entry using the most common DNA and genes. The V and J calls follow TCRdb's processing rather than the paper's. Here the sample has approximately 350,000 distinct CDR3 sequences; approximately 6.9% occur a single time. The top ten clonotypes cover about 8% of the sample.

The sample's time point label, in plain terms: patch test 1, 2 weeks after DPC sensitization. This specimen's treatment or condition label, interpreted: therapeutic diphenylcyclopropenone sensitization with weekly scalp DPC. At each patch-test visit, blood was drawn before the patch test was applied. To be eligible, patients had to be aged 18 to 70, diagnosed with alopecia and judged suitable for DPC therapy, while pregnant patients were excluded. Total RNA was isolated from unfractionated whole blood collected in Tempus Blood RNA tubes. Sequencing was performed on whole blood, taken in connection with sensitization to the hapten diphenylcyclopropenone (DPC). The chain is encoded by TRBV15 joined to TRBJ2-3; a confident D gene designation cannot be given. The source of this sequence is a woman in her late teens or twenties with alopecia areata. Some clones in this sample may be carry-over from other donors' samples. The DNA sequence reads TGTGCCACCAGCAGAGATAGAATGACTAGCACAGATACGCAGTATTTT. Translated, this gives CATSRDRMTSTDTQYF.